This T cell receptor (beta chain) derives from a study of cytomegalovirus exposure and HLA in healthy donors. Trimming removed 2 bases from V and 1 base from J; junction bases left unmatched: 2. Germline assignment: CDR1 MDHEN and CDR2 SYDVKM. This CDR3 spans 15 amino acids. The method was immunoSEQ multiplex PCR; TCRdb's version includes in-frame clones alone and lacks a portion of them. The table has roughly 75,000 clones, about 94% seen once. Sequencing was performed on PBMCs. The J gene is TRBJ2-1, the V gene TRBV28; 7 nucleotides line up with TRBD2. The TCR originated in a man aged 18 to 30 in good health and CMV-seropositive. CDR3 coding DNA: TGTGCCAGCAGTTTAGGGGGGGGATCCTACAATGAGCAGTTCTTC. Its translation: CASSLGGGSYNEQFF.